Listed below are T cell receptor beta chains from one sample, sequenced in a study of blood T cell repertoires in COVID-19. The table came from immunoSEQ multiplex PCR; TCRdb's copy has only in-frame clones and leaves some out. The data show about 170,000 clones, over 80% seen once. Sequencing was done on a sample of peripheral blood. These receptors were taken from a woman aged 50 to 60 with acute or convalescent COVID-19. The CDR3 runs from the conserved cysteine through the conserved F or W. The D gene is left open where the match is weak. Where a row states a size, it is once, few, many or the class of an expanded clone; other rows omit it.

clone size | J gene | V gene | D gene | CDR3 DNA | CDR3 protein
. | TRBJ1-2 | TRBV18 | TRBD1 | TGTGCCAGCTCACCCGGACAGGGCAGGTTTGGCTACACCTTC | CASSPGQGRFGYTF
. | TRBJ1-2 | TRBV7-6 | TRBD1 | TGTGCCAGCAGCTTAGCCGGGACAGGGGCGGACTATGGCTACACCTTC | CASSLAGTGADYGYTF
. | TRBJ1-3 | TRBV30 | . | TGTGCCTGGAGTGTTAGCTCAGGGGCAAACACCATATATTTT | CAWSVSSGANTIYF
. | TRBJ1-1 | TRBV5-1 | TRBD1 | TGCGCCAGCAGCCTGGGCACAGGGGGATACCTCACTGAAGCTTTCTTT | CASSLGTGGYLTEAFF
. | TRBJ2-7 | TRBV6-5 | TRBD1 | TGTGCCAGCAGAGACAGGGTTCCGGGCGAGCAGTACTTC | CASRDRVPGEQYF
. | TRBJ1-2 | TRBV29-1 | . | TGCAGCGCCAGCGACGGGTATGGCTACACCTTC | CSASDGYGYTF
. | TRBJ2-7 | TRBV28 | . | TGTGCCAGCAGTGAGAACGAGCAGTACTTC | CASSENEQYF
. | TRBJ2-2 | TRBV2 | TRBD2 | TGTGCCAGCAGTGAGGCTAGCGGGACGGCTCGACGCGGGGAGCTGTTTTTT | CASSEASGTARRGELFF
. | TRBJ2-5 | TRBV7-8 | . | TGTGCCAGCAGCTATAGCGAGACCCAGTACTTC | CASSYSETQYF
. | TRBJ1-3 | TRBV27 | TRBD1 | TGTGCCAGCAGCAGGACAGGGGATTCTGGAAACACCATATATTTT | CASSRTGDSGNTIYF
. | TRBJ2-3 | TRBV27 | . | TGTGCCAGCAGTTTATCAGGGGAGGCCCGATTAGATACGCAGTATTTT | CASSLSGEARLDTQYF
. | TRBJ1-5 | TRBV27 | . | TGTGCCAGCAGTTTAAAACGAGCCCAGGGGCCCCAGCATTTT | CASSLKRAQGPQHF
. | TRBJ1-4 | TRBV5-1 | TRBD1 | TGCGCCAGCAGCCCGGGACAGGGATTCGGAACTAATGAAAAACTGTTTTTT | CASSPGQGFGTNEKLFF
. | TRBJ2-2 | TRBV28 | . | TGTGCCAGCAGTTCCCCTAGAGTAACAGGGACGGTATCGAACACCGGGGAGCTGTTTTTT | CASSSPRVTGTVSNTGELFF
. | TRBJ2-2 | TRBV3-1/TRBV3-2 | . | TGTGCCAGCAGCCAAGATCCAAGACAGGACCACACCGGGGAGCTGTTTTTT | CASSQDPRQDHTGELFF
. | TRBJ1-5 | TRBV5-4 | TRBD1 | TGTGCCAGCAGCTTAACCGGGACAGGGGGTTATCCATCTAGCAATCAGCCCCAGCATTTT | CASSLTGTGGYPSSNQPQHF
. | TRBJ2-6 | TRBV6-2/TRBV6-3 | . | TGTGCCAGCAGTTACTATACTCTTAGCGCAGCTGGGGCCAACGTCCTGACTTTC | CASSYYTLSAAGANVLTF
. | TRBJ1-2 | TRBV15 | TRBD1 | TGTGCCACCAGCAGCCGGGACAGCACCTCCTATGGCTACACCTTC | CATSSRDSTSYGYTF
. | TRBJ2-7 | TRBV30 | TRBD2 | TGTGCCTGGAGTATAATAGCGGGAGCTTTCACCTACGAGCAGTACTTC | CAWSIIAGAFTYEQYF
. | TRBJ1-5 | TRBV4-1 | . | TGCGCCAGCAGCCGAGGGCTTAGCGGTCAGCCCCAGCATTTT | CASSRGLSGQPQHF
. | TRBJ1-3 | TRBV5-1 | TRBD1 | TGCGCCAGCAGCCGGACAGGGTTTGGAAACACCATATATTTT | CASSRTGFGNTIYF
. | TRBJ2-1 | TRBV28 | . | TGTGCCAGCAGTTATTATAATGAGCAGTTCTTC | CASSYYNEQFF
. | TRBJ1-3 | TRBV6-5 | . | TGTGCCAGCAGCCTGGAGGGACGCTCTGGAAACACCATATATTTT | CASSLEGRSGNTIYF
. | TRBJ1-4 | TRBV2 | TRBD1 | TGTGCCTCAGCCCAGGACAGGACGGAAAAACTGTTTTTT | CASAQDRTEKLFF
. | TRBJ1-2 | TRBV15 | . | TGTGCCACCAGCGACGAGGGTAATTTTTTGAAGGGGGCTAACTATGGCTACACCTTC | CATSDEGNFLKGANYGYTF
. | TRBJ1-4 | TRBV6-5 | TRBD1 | TGTGCCAGCAGTCCAGGACAGGGGGAAAAACTGTTTTTT | CASSPGQGEKLFF
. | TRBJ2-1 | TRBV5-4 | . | TGTGCCAGCTCCAGGTCCGACAATGAGCAGTTCTTC | CASSRSDNEQFF
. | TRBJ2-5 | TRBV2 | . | TGTGCCAGCAGTTGGGCGAAAGAGACCCAGTACTTC | CASSWAKETQYF
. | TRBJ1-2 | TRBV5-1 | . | TGCGCCAGCAGCTACAAGGGGTTTTACTACACCTTC | CASSYKGFYYTF
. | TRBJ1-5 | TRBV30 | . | TGTGCCTGGAGTGCTCCCCCCGCGGCCCAGCATTTT | CAWSAPPAAQHF
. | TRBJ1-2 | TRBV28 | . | TGTGCCAGCAGTTCCGACCGACAATACTACTATGGCTACACCTTC | CASSSDRQYYYGYTF
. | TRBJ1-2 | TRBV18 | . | TGTGCCAGCTCACCCCCCCCGACAGGTTTTTATGGCTACACCTTC | CASSPPPTGFYGYTF
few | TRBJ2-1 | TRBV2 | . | TGTGCCAGCAGAGCTATAACAGGCCAAGGTTACAATGAGCAGTTCTTC | CASRAITGQGYNEQFF
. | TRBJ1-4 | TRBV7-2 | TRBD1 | TGTGCCAGCAGCAGGACAGGGAGGGAAAAACTGTTTTTT | CASSRTGREKLFF
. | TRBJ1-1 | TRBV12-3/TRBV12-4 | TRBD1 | TGTGCCAGCAGCCACGGACAGGGAACTGAAGCTTTCTTT | CASSHGQGTEAFF
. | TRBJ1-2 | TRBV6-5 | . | TGTGCCAGCAGTTACCTCGCGGAGGGGAACTATGGCTACACCTTC | CASSYLAEGNYGYTF
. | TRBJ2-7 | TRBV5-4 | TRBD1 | TGTGCCAGCAGCACGACAGGGGGCGGGTACGAGCAGTACTTC | CASSTTGGGYEQYF
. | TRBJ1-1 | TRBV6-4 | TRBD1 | TGTGCCAGCAGTGACGACAGGGTGCTGTCTAACACTGAAGCTTTCTTT | CASSDDRVLSNTEAFF
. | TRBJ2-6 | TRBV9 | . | TGTGCCAGCAGCCCGGGGGACTCTGGGGCCAACGTCCTGACTTTC | CASSPGDSGANVLTF
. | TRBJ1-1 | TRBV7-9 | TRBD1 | TGTGCCAGCAGCCCACAGACAGGGGTGAACACTGAAGCTTTCTTT | CASSPQTGVNTEAFF